This T cell receptor beta chain emerged from a study of T cell repertoires in cytomegalovirus infection (dated by TCRdb to between 2018 and 2020). Turning to the overall study: Peptide stimulations targeted recently identified HLA-C-restricted CMV epitopes, whose presentation resists viral immunomodulation, together with well-studied HLA-B-restricted epitopes. Because public TCR beta signatures pointed to carriage of CMV infection together with the matching HLA type, the HLA type of each donor mattered for the analysis. Broader findings and caveats from the paper: Cumulative frequency of public TCR beta family members discriminated carriers of CMV infection plus the relevant HLA type in this cohort and an independent approximately 340-donor cohort. The ex vivo response was dominated by HLA-C-restricted CMV-specific TCR beta clonotypes, and the single most frequent clonotype in two of eight donors was supplied by these HLA-C-restricted clonotypes.

According to the study, the label for this sample's treatment or condition signals: in vitro stimulation with specific CMV peptide epitopes to enrich CMV-specific T cells. Instrument used: Illumina HiSeq 1500. The public reads were reprocessed in TCRdb via fastp at Q25 and MiXCR, keeping in-frame beta chains. Identical CDR3 protein sequences are pooled into one entry, listed with their most common genes and DNA. In this sample the table shows just over 450,000 distinct CDR3 sequences, roughly 43% of which occur a single time. Jointly, the top ten make up approximately 40% of the sample. Comments on this clonotype: It has no known antigen specificity. There are no base qualities to consult, and no much larger clone falls within one base.

There are 13 amino acids in the CDR3, from cysteine to phenylalanine inclusive. Just the 39-base CDR3 DNA is kept, in frame starting at base 1. The germline V gene yields MNHNS for CDR1 and SASEGT for CDR2. The V end gives up 7 bases and the J end 3 bases, leaving 3 bases in the junction not matched to a gene. The source material was cultured PBMCs, sampled from culture after CMV antigen stimulation. Rearrangement joined TRBV6-1 to TRBJ2-1, and TRBD2 aligns with 7 junction nucleotides. The source of this sequence is a human donor in good health (CMV status not recorded). Some clones in this sample may be carry-over from other donors' samples. At the DNA level, the sequence is TGTGCCAGCACGGCGGGAGTCTACAATGAGCAGTTCTTC. This yields the protein CASTAGVYNEQFF.